One and the same sample provided the 29 T cell receptor beta chains below, sequenced in a study of blood T cell repertoires in COVID-19. Clones were sequenced by immunoSEQ multiplex PCR, and TCRdb holds only the in-frame ones, with some missing. The table lists 350,000 to 500,000 clones, over 75% of them singletons. Sequences were obtained from PBMCs or T cells enriched from blood (not recorded which). These receptor sequences come from a woman aged 18-30 years who had been exposed to COVID-19.

The V gene is TRBV27, the J gene TRBJ2-2; D gene ambiguous. Germline V gene lookup returns CDR1 MNHEY and CDR2 SMNVEV (reference sequence). V was pared by 0 bases and J by 4 bases, with 9 bases between. The CDR3 contains 15 residues. The CDR3 DNA reads as TGTGCCAGCAGTTTATCCACAGTGAGCACCGGGGAGCTGTTTTTT. Amino acids: CASSLSTVSTGELFF.

The chain couples TRBV19 to TRBJ2-7; D might be TRBD2 (5 bases). The CDR3 extends over 14 amino acids. Germline V gene lookup returns CDR1 LNHDA and CDR2 SQIVND (reference sequence). Trimming removed 0 bases from V and 3 bases from J, with 9 bases in between. In DNA, the CDR3 is TGTGCCAGTAGTATAGACTTCGGACTCTACGAGCAGTACTTC. Residues: CASSIDFGLYEQYF.

This rearrangement joins TRBV16 to TRBJ1-6; D may be TRBD1 (6 bases). Deletions cut 0 bases from V and 6 bases from J, with 21 bases between. Looked up from germline, CDR1 is KGHSY and CDR2 is FQNENV. The CDR3 length is 19 residues. This CDR3 reads CASSQSGNPQGSGNSPLHF. Here the CDR3 DNA reads TGTGCCAGCAGCCAATCGGGGAACCCACAGGGTTCGGGTAATTCACCCCTCCACTTT.

The chain's CDR3 is CASSARQGDSEAFF. The DNA of the CDR3 is TGTGCCAGCTCAGCCAGACAGGGGGATTCTGAAGCTTTCTTT. J is TRBJ1-1 and V is TRBV18; 9 bases map to TRBD1. CDR3 length equals 14 residues. V was clipped by 5 bases and J by 6 bases; unmatched bases: 7. In germline, CDR1 is KGHSH, CDR2 LQKENI.

This clone was picked up one time. V usage is TRBV24-1 and J usage is TRBJ2-7, with TRBD2 matching over 8 bases. The CDR3 runs to 16 residues. The junction had 11 bases not matched to a gene; V was cut back by 5 bases and J by 3 bases. CDR1 and CDR2 from the germline V gene are KGHDR and SFDVKD. CDR3 sequence: CATSAGGAGFVYEQYF. The DNA of the CDR3 is TGTGCCACCAGTGCGGGGGGGGCGGGGTTTGTCTACGAGCAGTACTTC.

The chain has TRBV5-1 and TRBJ2-7; 8 nucleotides align to TRBD1. CDR3 length equals 15 residues. J gave up 2 bases and V 4 bases, and 8 bases lay outside the gene matches. Germline-derived CDR1 and CDR2 are SGHRS and YFSETQ. The CDR3 DNA is TGCGCCAGCAGCAATCCCAGGGGGCGCCCCTACGAGCAGTACTTC. Amino acids: CASSNPRGRPYEQYF.

The gene calls are TRBV3-1 (or the pseudogene TRBV3-2) and TRBJ1-2; a weak D match, TRBD1 (6 bases). Trimming cost V 1 base and J 4 bases, with 10 bases left between them. The CDR3 is 14 residues long. From germline, CDR1 is LGHDT and CDR2 YNNKEL (reference sequence). CDR3 DNA: TGTGCCAGCAGCCAAGGGGGAGGGGGCTATGGCTACACCTTC. Translation: CASSQGGGGYGYTF.

This chain connects TRBV11-1 to TRBJ2-7; 8 nucleotides align to TRBD1. The germline CDR1 and CDR2 sequences are SGHAT and FQDESV (reference sequence). Trimming took 5 bases from V and 4 from J; bases not matched to a gene: 7. The CDR3 extends over 14 amino acids. The CDR3 nucleotides are TGTGCCAGCAGCCAGGACAGGGATGAGTACGAGCAGTACTTC. Translated: CASSQDRDEYEQYF.

The CDR3 sequence: CASTPGRFGNEQFF. In DNA form, the CDR3 reads TGTGCCAGCACCCCTGGGCGATTTGGCAATGAGCAGTTCTTC. The rearrangement uses TRBV28 and TRBJ2-1, with D uncertain. V was cut by 7 bases and J by 6 bases, with 16 bases left in between. CDR1 and CDR2 (germline): MDHEN, SYDVKM. CDR3 length equals 14 residues. Combining the CDR3 with reference TRBV28 and TRBJ2-1 gives the whole variable domain DVKVTQSSRYLVKRTGEKVFLECVQDMDHENMFWYRQDPGLGLRLIYFSYDVKMKEKGDIPEGYSVSREKKERFSLILESASTNQTSMYLCASTPGRFGNEQFFGPGTRLTVL.

The chain links TRBV5-1 to TRBJ2-2, with a tentative D call TRBD1 (7 bases). Germline V gene sequence: CDR1 SGHRS, CDR2 YFSETQ. The V end lost 1 base, the J end lost 0 bases, and 16 bases lay between the germline ends. This CDR3 is 18 amino acids long. This CDR3 is CASSLLFQGGPNTGELFF. CDR3 DNA sequence: TGCGCCAGCAGCTTGTTGTTTCAGGGGGGTCCGAACACCGGGGAGCTGTTTTTT.

The V and J genes are TRBV9 and TRBJ2-7, with a weak D call TRBD1 (6 bases). The CDR3 has 14 residues. Germline V gene data show CDR1 as SGDLS and CDR2 as YYNGEE. The germline V and J ends were trimmed by 4 bases and 4 bases, with 15 bases remaining between them. CDR3 residues: CASSRSRGFYEQYF. CDR3 coding DNA: TGTGCCAGCAGCCGCTCCAGGGGTTTTTACGAGCAGTACTTC.

This chain connects TRBV5-6 to TRBJ2-7; TRBD2 matches at 10 bases. The germline CDR1 and CDR2 sequences are SGHDT and YYEEEE. The CDR3 loop spans 17 amino acids. Trimming at V came to 4 bases and at J to 5 bases, leaving 15 bases not matched to a gene. The CDR3 DNA reads TGTGCCAGCAGCGCCAACCCCCGGCTAGCGGGAGAAAACGAGCAGTACTTC. Translating gives CASSANPRLAGENEQYF.

This clone was seen once. This sequence joins TRBV7-2 and TRBJ2-2; 10 bases line up with TRBD1. Germline V gene lookup returns CDR1 SGHTA and CDR2 FQGNSA. V shed 1 base and J 5 bases; nucleotides not matched to a gene: 4. CDR3 size: 16 residues. CDR3 DNA sequence: TGTGCCAGCAGCTTAGTGGGACAGGGGAGGACCGGGGAGCTGTTTTTT. Amino acid sequence: CASSLVGQGRTGELFF. Full variable domain (outside the CDR3, taken from reference TRBV7-2 and TRBJ2-2): GAGVSQSPSNKVTEKGKDVELRCDPISGHTALYWYRQSLGQGLEFLIYFQGNSAPDKSGLPSDRFSAERTGGSVSTLTIQRTQQEDSAVYLCASSLVGQGRTGELFFGEGSRLTVL.

The chain joins TRBV4-1 to TRBJ2-5; D is perhaps TRBD2 (5 bases). The CDR3 is 15 amino acids. CDR1 and CDR2 (germline): MGHRA, YSYEKL. The V end was cut by 1 base, the J end by 5 bases, with 14 bases between. CDR3 region: CASSQVPGTGETQYF. DNA for the CDR3: TGCGCCAGCAGCCAAGTACCGGGAACCGGCGAGACCCAGTACTTC.

This clone was recorded once. The chain carries TRBV12-1 and TRBJ1-2; the table names TRBD1, a call not compared with the DNA. TRBV12-1 is listed as a pseudogene. The CDR3 is 14 amino acids. The DNA for the CDR3 is TGTGCCAGCAGCCACACAGGGGGTCGATATGGCTACACCTTC. This sequence encodes CASSHTGGRYGYTF.

The chain links TRBV11-3 to TRBJ2-1; 13 bases agree with TRBD2. V gave up 5 bases and J gave up 5 bases; unmatched junction bases: 6. The CDR3 is 16 residues long. Germline V lookup: CDR1 SGHNT, CDR2 YENEEA. CDR3 DNA sequence: TGTGCCAGCAGCCGCGGACTAGCGGGAGTACACAATGAGCAGTTCTTC. Translating it yields CASSRGLAGVHNEQFF.

The chain carries TRBV19 and TRBJ1-1; the D gene is possibly TRBD1 (6 bases). Looked up from germline, CDR1 is LNHDA and CDR2 is SQIVND (reference sequence). Trimming left V 4 bases short and J 4 bases short, with 16 bases between. The CDR3 sequence is 15 residues long. The CDR3: CASSKTTGWGTEAFF. CDR3 sequence (DNA): TGTGCCAGTAGTAAGACCACAGGGTGGGGCACTGAAGCTTTCTTT.

This rearrangement joins TRBV9 to TRBJ1-6, with a tentative D call TRBD1 (6 bases). The CDR3 sequence is 14 residues long. From germline, CDR1 is SGDLS and CDR2 YYNGEE. V dropped 0 bases and J dropped 7 bases, with 8 bases sitting between them. The CDR3 sequence: CASSVAGANSPLHF. CDR3 nucleotide sequence: TGTGCCAGCAGCGTAGCAGGGGCCAATTCACCCCTCCACTTT.

The chain has TRBV18 and TRBJ2-1; possible D gene TRBD2, 6 bases. This CDR3 is 16 amino acids long. Germline V gene sequence: CDR1 KGHSH, CDR2 LQKENI. V was shortened by 6 bases and J by 1 base, with 16 bases between the two germline ends. CDR3 region: CASSATSRPSYNEQFF. CDR3 nucleotides: TGTGCCAGCTCCGCTACTAGCCGCCCTTCCTACAATGAGCAGTTCTTC.

The J gene is TRBJ2-3, the V gene TRBV6-5; D might be TRBD2 (5 bases). The CDR3 has 13 residues. V was trimmed by 6 bases and J by 6 bases, leaving 13 bases between them. Germline assignment: CDR1 MNHEY and CDR2 SVGAGI. Written as DNA, the CDR3 is TGTGCCAGCAGCCCCACTAGGCGTGATACGCAGTATTTT. Its translation: CASSPTRRDTQYF.

This clone occurred once. The chain uses TRBV6-2 or TRBV6-3 and TRBJ2-5, with 12 bases aligning to TRBD2. The CDR3 has 16 residues. The germline V gene has CDR1 MNHEY and CDR2 SVGEGT. V gave up 2 bases and J gave up 3 bases; unmatched junction bases: 4. DNA for the CDR3: TGTGCCAGCAGTTACCGACTAGCGGGGGCTAAAGAGACCCAGTACTTC. It encodes CASSYRLAGAKETQYF.

This clone is a singleton in its sample. The V and J genes are TRBV30 and TRBJ2-5; weak D call: TRBD1 (5 bases). CDR3 size: 15 residues. The germline CDR1 and CDR2 sequences are GTSNPN and SVGIG (reference sequence). The germline V and J ends were trimmed by 3 bases and 0 bases, with 14 bases remaining between them. CDR3 residues: CAWRAGLKYQETQYF. Written as DNA, the CDR3 is TGTGCCTGGAGGGCAGGGCTGAAGTACCAAGAGACCCAGTACTTC.

The chain employs TRBV24-1 and TRBJ2-7, with D perhaps TRBD2 (6 bases). V was trimmed by 4 bases and J by 5 bases, leaving 11 bases between them. Germline V lookup: CDR1 KGHDR, CDR2 SFDVKD. CDR3 length: 13 residues. CDR3 in amino acids: CATSDGGNNEQYF. The DNA of the CDR3 is TGTGCCACCAGTGACGGAGGGAACAACGAGCAGTACTTC.

CDR3 protein: CASSTGTGTWTQYF. In DNA form, the CDR3 reads TGCGCCAGCAGCACCGGGACAGGGACGTGGACCCAGTACTTC. The genes are TRBV5-1 and TRBJ2-5; TRBD1 aligns across 9 bases. CDR1 SGHRS and CDR2 YFSETQ come from the germline V gene. The CDR3 is made up of 14 amino acids. The trim removed 4 bases at V and 7 bases at J, leaving 8 bases unmatched.

The gene calls are TRBV7-9 and TRBJ2-2, with TRBD1 as a possible D gene (5 bases). Deletions cut 8 bases from V and 1 base from J, with 14 bases between. The CDR3 sequence is 15 residues long. CDR1 and CDR2 (germline): SEHNR, FQNEAQ (reference sequence). CDR3 region: CASEIGQGNTGELFF. DNA for the CDR3: TGTGCCAGCGAGATAGGGCAGGGGAACACCGGGGAGCTGTTTTTT.

The rearrangement uses TRBV12-3 or TRBV12-4 and TRBJ1-2; D unclear. This CDR3 has 13 residues. V gave up 0 bases and J gave up 4 bases, with 6 bases separating them. The CDR3 is CASSLAGSYGYTF. For the CDR3, the DNA is TGTGCCAGCAGTTTAGCAGGGAGCTATGGCTACACCTTC.

This clone has a single count. This chain uses TRBV12-3 or TRBV12-4 with TRBJ1-1; tentative D call: TRBD1 (6 bases). CDR3 size: 13 residues. Trimming cost V 5 bases and J 3 bases, with 10 bases left between them. In nucleotides, the CDR3 is TGTGCCAGCAGTCCCGGGACACACACTGAAGCTTTCTTT. Protein product: CASSPGTHTEAFF.

The J gene is TRBJ1-6, the V gene TRBV7-8; 8 bases are a match to TRBD1. J lost 13 bases, V lost 4 bases, and 9 bases had no gene match. The length of the CDR3 is 14 residues. Germline V gene lookup returns CDR1 SGHVS and CDR2 FQNEAQ. The CDR3 region has the DNA TGTGCCAGCAGCTCGGGACAGGCCCAGGGTCCCCTCCACTTT. Its translation: CASSSGQAQGPLHF. Combining the CDR3 with reference TRBV7-8 and TRBJ1-6 gives the whole variable domain GAGVSQSPRYKVAKRGQDVALRCDPISGHVSLFWYQQALGQGPEFLTYFQNEAQLDKSGLPSDRFFAERPEGSVSTLKIQRTQQEDSAVYLCASSSGQAQGPLHFGNGTRLTVT.

V is TRBV3-1 (or the pseudogene TRBV3-2) and J is TRBJ1-2, with TRBD1 as a possible D gene (5 bases). The CDR3 is 15 amino acids. Germline V CDR1 and CDR2: LGHDT, YNNKEL (reference sequence). V was pared by 5 bases and J by 4 bases, with 17 bases between. CDR3 nucleotide sequence: TGTGCCAGCAGCGCAAGCCTCGGACACCTCTATGGCTACACCTTC. Protein sequence: CASSASLGHLYGYTF.